Given below is one T cell receptor beta chain in context. The data stem from a study of shared clonotypes between healthy human individuals. Germline CDR1 and CDR2: SNHLY and FYNNEI. V was shortened by 7 bases and J by 2 bases, with 15 bases between the two germline ends. The CDR3 length is 15 residues. Sequencing used immunoSEQ multiplex PCR; TCRdb keeps in-frame clones, though not all of them. The sample carries about 2 million clones, around 96% recorded once. Terminally differentiated effector memory CD45RA+ cells were excluded by CCR7 positive selection of CD45RO-negative cells. The clonotype originates from a young man in good health. Sequenced material: naive CD8+ T cells sorted from blood. The chain is built from TRBV2 and TRBJ1-5, with D possibly matching TRBD1 (5 bases). The CDR3 is CASTWDGGGNQPQHF. The CDR3 nucleotides are TGTGCCAGCACCTGGGATGGGGGGGGCAATCAGCCCCAGCATTTT.